The T cell receptor beta chain described here comes from a study of shared clonotypes between healthy human individuals. About this clone: Its specificity is not known.

The CDR3 spans 14 residues. Germline V lookup: CDR1 SGHAT, CDR2 FQNNGV. J lost 3 bases, V lost 4 bases, and 3 bases had no gene match. Findings of the study overall: For naive CD4 cells, roughly 4.6% of clonotypes were shared across a few donors. Larger richness was generally estimated for naive than memory subsets.

This was a deep-level run. The repertoire was sequenced with immunoSEQ multiplex PCR; TCRdb's copy has only in-frame clones and lacks some. Of 600,000 or so clones in the sample, 98% were seen once. Naive CD8 isolation took CD45RO-negative cells positively selected for CCR7 and excluded terminally differentiated effector memory CD45RA+ cells. None of the donors, who were healthy HIV-negative adults, had recently had acute infections or vaccinations. The chain links TRBV11-2 to TRBJ2-7, with 10 bases fitting TRBD2. The sample comprised naive CD8+ T cells sorted from blood. This sequence was found in a man aged 25-40 years in good health. As DNA, the CDR3 is TGTGCCAGCAGCTCGGGACTAGCGAGCTACGAGCAGTACTTC. This gives the protein CASSSGLASYEQYF.